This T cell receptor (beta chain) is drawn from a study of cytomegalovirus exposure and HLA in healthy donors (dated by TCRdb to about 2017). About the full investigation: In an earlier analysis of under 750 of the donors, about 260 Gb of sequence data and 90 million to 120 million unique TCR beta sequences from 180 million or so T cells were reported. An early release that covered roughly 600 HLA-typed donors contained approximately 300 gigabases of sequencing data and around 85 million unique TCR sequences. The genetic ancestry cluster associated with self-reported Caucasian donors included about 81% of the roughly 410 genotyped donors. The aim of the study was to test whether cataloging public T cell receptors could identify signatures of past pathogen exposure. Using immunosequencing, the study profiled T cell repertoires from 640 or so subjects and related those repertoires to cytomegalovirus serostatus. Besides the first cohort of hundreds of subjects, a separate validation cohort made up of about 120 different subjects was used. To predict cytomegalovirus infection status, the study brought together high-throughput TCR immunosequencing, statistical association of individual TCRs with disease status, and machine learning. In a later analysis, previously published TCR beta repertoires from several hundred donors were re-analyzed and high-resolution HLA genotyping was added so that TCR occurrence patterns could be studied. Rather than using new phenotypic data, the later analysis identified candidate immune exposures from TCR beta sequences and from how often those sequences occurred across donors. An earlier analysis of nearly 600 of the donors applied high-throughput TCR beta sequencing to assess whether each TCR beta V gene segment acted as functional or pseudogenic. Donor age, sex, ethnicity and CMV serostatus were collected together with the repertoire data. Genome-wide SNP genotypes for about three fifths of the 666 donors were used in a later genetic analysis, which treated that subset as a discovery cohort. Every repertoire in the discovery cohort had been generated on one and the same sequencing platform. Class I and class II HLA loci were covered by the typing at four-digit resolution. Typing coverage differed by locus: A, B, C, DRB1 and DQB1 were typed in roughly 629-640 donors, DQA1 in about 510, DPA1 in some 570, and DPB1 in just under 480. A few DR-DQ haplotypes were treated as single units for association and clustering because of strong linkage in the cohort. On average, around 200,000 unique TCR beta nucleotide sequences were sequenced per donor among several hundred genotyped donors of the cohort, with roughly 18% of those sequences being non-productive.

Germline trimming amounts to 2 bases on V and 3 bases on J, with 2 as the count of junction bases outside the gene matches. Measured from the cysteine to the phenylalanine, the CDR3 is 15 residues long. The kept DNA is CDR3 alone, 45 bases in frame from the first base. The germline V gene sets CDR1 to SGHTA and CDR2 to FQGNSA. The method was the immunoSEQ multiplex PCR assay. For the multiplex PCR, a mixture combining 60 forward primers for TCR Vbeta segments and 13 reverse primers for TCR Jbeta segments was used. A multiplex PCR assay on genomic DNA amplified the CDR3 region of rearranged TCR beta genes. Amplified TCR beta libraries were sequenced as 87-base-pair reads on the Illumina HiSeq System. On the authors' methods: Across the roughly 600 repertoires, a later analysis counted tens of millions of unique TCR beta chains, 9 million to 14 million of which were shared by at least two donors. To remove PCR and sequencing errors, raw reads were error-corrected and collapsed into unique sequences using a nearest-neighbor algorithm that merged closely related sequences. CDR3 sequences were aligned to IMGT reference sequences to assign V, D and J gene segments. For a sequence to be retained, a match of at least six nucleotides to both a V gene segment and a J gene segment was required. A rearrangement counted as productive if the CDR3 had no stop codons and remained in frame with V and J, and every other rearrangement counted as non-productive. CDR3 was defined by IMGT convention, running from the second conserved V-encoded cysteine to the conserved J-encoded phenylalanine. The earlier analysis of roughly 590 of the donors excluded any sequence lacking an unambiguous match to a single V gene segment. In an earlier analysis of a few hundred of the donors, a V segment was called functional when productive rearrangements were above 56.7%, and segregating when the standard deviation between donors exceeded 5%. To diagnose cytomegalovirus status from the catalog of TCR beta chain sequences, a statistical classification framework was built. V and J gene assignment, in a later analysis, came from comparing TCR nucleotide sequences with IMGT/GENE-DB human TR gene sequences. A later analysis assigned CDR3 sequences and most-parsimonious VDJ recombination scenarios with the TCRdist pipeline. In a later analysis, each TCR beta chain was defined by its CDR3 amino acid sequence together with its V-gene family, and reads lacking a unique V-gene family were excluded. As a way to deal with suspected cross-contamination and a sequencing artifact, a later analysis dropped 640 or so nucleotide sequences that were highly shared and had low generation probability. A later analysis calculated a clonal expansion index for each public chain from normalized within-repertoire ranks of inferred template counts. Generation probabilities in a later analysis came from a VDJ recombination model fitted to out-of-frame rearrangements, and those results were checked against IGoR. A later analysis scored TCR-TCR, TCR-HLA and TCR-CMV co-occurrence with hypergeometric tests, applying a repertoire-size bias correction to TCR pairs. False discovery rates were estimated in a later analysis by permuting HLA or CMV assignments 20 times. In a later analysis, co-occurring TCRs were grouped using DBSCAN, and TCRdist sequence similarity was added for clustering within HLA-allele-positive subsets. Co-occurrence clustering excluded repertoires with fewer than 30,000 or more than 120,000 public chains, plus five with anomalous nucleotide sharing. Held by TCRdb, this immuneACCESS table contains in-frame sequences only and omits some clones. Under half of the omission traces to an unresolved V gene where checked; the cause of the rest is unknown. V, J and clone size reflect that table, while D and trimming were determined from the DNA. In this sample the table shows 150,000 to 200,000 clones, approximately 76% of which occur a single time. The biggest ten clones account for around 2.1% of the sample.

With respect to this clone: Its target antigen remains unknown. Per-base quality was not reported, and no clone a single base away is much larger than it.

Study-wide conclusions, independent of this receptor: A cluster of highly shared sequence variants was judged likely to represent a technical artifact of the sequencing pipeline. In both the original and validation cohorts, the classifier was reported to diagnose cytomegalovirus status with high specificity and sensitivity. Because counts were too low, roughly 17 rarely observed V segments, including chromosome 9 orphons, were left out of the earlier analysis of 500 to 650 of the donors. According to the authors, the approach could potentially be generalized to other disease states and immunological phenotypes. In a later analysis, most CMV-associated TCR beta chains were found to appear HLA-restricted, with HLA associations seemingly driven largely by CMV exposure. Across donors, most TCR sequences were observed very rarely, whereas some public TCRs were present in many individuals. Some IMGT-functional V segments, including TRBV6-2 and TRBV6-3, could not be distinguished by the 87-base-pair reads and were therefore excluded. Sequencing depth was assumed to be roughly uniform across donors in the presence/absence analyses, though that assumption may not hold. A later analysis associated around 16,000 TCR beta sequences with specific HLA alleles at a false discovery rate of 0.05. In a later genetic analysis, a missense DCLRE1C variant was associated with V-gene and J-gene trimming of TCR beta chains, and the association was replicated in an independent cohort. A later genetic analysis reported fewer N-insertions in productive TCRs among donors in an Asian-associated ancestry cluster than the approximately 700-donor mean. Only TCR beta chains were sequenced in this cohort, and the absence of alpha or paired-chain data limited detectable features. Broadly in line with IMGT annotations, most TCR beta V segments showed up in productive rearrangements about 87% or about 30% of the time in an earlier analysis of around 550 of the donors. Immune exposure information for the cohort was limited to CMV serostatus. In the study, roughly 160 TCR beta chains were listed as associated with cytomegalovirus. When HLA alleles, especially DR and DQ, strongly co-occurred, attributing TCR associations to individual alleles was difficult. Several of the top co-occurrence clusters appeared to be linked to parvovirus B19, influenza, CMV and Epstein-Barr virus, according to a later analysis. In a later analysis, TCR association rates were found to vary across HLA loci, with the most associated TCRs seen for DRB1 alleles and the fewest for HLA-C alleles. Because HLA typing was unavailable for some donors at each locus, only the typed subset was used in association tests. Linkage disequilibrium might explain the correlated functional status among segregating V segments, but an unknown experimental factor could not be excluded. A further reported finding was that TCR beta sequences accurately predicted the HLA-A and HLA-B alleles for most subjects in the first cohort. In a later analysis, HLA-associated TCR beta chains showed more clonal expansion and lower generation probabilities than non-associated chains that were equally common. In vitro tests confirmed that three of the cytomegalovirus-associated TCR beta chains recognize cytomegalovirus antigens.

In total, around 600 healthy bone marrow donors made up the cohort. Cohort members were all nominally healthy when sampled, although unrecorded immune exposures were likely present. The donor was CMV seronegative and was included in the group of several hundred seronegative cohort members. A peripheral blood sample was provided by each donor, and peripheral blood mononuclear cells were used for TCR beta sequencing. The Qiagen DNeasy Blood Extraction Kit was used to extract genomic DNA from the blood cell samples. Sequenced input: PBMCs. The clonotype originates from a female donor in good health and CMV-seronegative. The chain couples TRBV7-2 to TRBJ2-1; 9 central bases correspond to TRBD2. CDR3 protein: CASSLRTSDYNEQFF. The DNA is TGTGCCAGCAGCTTAAGGACTAGCGACTACAATGAGCAGTTCTTC.